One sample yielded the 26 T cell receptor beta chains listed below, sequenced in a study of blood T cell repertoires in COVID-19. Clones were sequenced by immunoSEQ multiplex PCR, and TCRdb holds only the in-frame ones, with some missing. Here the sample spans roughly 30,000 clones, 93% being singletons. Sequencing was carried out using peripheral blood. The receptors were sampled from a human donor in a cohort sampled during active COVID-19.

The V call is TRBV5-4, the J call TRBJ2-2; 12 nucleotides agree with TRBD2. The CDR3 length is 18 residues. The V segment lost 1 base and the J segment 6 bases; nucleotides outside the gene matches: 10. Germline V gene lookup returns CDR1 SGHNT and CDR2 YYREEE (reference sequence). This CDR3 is CASSLLLLAGGAAGELFF. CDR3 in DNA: TGTGCCAGCAGCTTGTTGCTCCTAGCGGGGGGGGCCGCCGGGGAGCTGTTTTTT.

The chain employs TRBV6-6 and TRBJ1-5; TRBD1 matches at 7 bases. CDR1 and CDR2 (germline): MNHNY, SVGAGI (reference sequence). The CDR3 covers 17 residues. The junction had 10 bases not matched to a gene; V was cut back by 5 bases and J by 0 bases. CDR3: CASSPGTENYSNQPQHF. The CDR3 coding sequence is TGTGCCAGCAGTCCCGGGACAGAAAACTATAGCAATCAGCCCCAGCATTTT.

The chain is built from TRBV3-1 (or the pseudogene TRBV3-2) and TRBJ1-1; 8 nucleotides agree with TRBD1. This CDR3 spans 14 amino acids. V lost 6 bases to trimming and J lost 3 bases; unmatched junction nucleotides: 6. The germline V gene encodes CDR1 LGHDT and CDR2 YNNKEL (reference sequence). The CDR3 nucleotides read TGTGCCAGCAGGTCAACAGGGGGGGACACTGAAGCTTTCTTT. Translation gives CASRSTGGDTEAFF.

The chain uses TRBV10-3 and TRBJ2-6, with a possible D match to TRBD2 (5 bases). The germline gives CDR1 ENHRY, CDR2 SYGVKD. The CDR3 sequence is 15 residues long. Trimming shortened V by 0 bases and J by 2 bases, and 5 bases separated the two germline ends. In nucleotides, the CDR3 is TGTGCCATCAGTGAGTCGGAGGCTGGGGCCAACGTCCTGACTTTC. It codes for CAISESEAGANVLTF.

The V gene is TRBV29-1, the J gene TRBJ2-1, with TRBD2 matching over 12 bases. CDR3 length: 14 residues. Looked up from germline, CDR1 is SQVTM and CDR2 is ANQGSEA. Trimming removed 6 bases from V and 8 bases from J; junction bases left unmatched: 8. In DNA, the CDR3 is TGCAGCGTCGGATGGACTAGCGGGACCGATGAGCAGTTCTTC. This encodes CSVGWTSGTDEQFF.

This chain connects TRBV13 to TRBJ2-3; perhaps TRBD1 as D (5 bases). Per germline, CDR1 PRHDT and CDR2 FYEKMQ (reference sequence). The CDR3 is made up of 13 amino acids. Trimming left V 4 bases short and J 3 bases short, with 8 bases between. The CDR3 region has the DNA TGTGCCAGCAGCTCAGGGCGGACAGATACGCAGTATTTT. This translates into CASSSGRTDTQYF.

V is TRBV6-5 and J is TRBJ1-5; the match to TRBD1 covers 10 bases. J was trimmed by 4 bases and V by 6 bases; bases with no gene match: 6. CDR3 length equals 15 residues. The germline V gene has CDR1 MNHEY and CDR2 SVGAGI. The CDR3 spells CASRETGGRNQPQHF. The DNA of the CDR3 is TGTGCCAGCAGAGAGACAGGGGGCAGGAATCAGCCCCAGCATTTT.

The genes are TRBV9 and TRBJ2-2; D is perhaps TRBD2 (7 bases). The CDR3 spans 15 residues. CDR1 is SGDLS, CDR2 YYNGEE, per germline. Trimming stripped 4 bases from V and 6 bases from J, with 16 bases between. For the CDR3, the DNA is TGTGCCAGCAGCCTTGGCCGGGGGGCGCCCGGGGAGCTGTTTTTT. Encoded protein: CASSLGRGAPGELFF.

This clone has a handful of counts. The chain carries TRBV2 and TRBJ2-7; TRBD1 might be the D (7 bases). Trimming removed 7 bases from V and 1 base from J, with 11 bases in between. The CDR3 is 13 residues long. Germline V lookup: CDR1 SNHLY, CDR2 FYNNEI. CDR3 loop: CASTAGGSYEQYF. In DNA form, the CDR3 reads TGTGCCAGCACCGCAGGGGGGTCCTACGAGCAGTACTTC.

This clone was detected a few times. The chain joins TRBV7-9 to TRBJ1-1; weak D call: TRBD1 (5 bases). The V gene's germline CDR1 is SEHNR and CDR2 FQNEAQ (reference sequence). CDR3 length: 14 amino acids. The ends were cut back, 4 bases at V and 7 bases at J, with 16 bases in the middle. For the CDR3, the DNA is TGTGCCAGCAGCTCCAGGGCTCTTCGTGTTGAAGCTTTCTTT. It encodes CASSSRALRVEAFF.

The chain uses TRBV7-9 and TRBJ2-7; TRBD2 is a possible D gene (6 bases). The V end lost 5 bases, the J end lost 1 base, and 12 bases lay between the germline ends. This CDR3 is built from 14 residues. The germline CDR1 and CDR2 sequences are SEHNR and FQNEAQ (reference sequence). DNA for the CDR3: TGTGCCAGCAGCGACCCGGGGACTTCCTACGAGCAGTACTTC. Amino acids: CASSDPGTSYEQYF.

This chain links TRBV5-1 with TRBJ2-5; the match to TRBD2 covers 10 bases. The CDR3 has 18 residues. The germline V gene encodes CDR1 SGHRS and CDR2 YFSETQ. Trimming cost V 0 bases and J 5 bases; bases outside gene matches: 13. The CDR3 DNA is TGCGCCAGCAGCTTGGGAATGTTAGCGGGGGGCCGATGGGAGACCCAGTACTTC. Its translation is CASSLGMLAGGRWETQYF.

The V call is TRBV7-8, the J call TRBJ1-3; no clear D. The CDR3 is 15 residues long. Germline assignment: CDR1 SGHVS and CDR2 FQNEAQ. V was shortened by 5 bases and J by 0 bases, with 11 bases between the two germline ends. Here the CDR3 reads CASSPEASSGNTIYF. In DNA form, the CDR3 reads TGTGCCAGCAGCCCCGAAGCCTCCTCTGGAAACACCATATATTTT.

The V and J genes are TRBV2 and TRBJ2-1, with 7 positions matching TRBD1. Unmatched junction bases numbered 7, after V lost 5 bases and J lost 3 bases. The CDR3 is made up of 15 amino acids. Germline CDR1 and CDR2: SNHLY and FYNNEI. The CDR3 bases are TGTGCCAGCAGTCTGATCGGGACAGACTACAATGAGCAGTTCTTC. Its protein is CASSLIGTDYNEQFF. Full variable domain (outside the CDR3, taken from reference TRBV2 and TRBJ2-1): EPEVTQTPSHQVTQMGQEVILRCVPISNHLYFYWYRQILGQKVEFLVSFYNNEISEKSEIFDDQFSVERPDGSNFTLKIRSTKLEDSAMYFCASSLIGTDYNEQFFGPGTRLTVL.

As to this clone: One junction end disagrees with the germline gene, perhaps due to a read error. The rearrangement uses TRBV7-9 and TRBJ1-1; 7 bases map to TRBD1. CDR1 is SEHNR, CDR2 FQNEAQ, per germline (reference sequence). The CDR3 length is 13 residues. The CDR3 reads CASNFRDSADAFF. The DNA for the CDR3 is TGTGCCAGCAACTTCCGGGACAGTGCTGATGCTTTCTTT.

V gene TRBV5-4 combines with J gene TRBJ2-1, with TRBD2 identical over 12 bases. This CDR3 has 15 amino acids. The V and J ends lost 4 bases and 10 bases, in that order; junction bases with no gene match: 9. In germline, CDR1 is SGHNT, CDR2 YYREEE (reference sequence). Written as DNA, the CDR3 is TGTGCCAGCAGCCCCCGGACTAGCGGGATCGTGGAGCAGTTCTTC. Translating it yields CASSPRTSGIVEQFF.

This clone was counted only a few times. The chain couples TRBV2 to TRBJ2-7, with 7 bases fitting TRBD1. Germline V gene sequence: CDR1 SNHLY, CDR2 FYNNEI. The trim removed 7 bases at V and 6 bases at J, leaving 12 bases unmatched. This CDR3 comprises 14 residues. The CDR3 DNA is TGTGCCAGCACAGACAGGGTCTCGCGATTCGAGCAGTACTTC. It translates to CASTDRVSRFEQYF.

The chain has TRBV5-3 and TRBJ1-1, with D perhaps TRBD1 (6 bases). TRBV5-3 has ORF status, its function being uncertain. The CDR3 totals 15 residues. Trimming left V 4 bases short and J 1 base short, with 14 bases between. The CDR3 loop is CARSPTGRTNTEAFF. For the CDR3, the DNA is TGTGCCAGAAGCCCGACAGGACGGACGAACACTGAAGCTTTCTTT.

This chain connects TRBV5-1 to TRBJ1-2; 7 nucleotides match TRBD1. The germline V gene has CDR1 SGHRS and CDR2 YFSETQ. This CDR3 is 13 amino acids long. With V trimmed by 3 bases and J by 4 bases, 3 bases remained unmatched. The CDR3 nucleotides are TGCGCCAGCAGCTCGGGACAGTCCTATGGCTACACCTTC. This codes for CASSSGQSYGYTF.

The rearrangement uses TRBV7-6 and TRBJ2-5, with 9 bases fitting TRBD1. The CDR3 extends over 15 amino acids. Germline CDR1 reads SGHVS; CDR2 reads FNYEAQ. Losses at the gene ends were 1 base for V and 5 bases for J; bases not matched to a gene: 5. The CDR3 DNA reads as TGTGCCAGCAGCTTAGGACAGGGGGATGGGGAGACCCAGTACTTC. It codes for CASSLGQGDGETQYF.

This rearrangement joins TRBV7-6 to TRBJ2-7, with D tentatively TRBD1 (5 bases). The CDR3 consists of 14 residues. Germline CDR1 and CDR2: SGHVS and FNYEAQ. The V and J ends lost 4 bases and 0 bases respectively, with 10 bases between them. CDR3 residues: CASSWTQTSYEQYF. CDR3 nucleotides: TGTGCCAGCAGCTGGACACAAACCTCCTACGAGCAGTACTTC.

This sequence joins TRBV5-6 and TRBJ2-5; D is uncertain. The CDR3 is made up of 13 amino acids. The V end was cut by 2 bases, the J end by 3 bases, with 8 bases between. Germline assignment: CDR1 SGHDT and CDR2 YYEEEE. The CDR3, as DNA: TGTGCCAGCAGCTTTTACTCCAAAGAGACCCAGTACTTC. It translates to CASSFYSKETQYF.

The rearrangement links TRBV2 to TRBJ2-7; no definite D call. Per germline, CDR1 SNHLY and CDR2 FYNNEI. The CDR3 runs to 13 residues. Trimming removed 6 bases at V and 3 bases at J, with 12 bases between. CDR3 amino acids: CASSARSLYEQYF. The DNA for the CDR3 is TGTGCCAGCAGCGCCCGAAGCCTCTACGAGCAGTACTTC. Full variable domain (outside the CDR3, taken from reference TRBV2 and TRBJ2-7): EPEVTQTPSHQVTQMGQEVILRCVPISNHLYFYWYRQILGQKVEFLVSFYNNEISEKSEIFDDQFSVERPDGSNFTLKIRSTKLEDSAMYFCASSARSLYEQYFGPGTRLTVT.

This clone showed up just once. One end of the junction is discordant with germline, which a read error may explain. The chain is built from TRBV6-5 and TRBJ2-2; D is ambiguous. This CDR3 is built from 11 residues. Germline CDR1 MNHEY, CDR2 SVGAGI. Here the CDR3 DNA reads TGTGCCAGCAGCAACTTATATGAGCGGTTTTTT. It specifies CASSNLYERFF.

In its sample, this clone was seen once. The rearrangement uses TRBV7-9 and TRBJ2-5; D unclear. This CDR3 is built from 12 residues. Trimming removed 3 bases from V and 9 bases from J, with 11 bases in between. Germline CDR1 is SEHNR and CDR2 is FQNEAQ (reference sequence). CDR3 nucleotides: TGTGCCAGCAGCTTCAGCGTGGAAGCCCAGTACTTC. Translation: CASSFSVEAQYF.

The CDR3 nucleotides read TGTGCCAGCAGGCTGGCACAGGGGAATGGCTACACCTTC. Translated: CASRLAQGNGYTF. This chain links TRBV14 with TRBJ1-2, with 7 bases lining up with TRBD1. CDR1 and CDR2 (germline): SGHDN, FVKESK. The CDR3 sequence is 13 residues long. V shed 6 bases and J 6 bases; nucleotides not matched to a gene: 7.